This TCR beta chain originates from a study of human T cells and chemical hapten exposure. About the study: Sensitization was performed using 2% DPC on a 2 cm by 2 cm upper inner arm skin site.

Germline lookup yields CDR1 MNHEY and CDR2 SMNVEV (reference sequence). The CDR3 loop spans 15 amino acids. With 2 bases removed from V and 5 bases from J, the gap between germline ends came to 14 bases. Time point reported: patch test 2, 6 weeks after DPC sensitization. Treatment defined: therapeutic diphenylcyclopropenone sensitization with weekly scalp DPC. RNA extraction used unfractionated whole blood as the source of total RNA. Authors' analysis steps: Per sample, the median was about 95,000 TCRs, with values from 23,224 to 690,600. TCRdb used MiXCR to reprocess the RACE reads, holding one entry per CDR3 protein. The V and J calls come from TCRdb's annotation, not from the publication. The table shows tens of thousands of distinct CDR3 sequences, with 8.5% to 9% occurring only once.

This receptor was obtained from a woman between 45 and 65 years old with alopecia areata. Some clones in this sample may be carry-over from other donors' samples. The chain carries TRBV27 and TRBJ2-3; no firm D call. This sample comprised whole blood, obtained in connection with sensitization to the hapten diphenylcyclopropenone (DPC). For the CDR3, the DNA is TGTGCCAGCAGTTTACGGGCCGGGTTTGGAGATACGCAGTATTTT. This translates into CASSLRAGFGDTQYF.